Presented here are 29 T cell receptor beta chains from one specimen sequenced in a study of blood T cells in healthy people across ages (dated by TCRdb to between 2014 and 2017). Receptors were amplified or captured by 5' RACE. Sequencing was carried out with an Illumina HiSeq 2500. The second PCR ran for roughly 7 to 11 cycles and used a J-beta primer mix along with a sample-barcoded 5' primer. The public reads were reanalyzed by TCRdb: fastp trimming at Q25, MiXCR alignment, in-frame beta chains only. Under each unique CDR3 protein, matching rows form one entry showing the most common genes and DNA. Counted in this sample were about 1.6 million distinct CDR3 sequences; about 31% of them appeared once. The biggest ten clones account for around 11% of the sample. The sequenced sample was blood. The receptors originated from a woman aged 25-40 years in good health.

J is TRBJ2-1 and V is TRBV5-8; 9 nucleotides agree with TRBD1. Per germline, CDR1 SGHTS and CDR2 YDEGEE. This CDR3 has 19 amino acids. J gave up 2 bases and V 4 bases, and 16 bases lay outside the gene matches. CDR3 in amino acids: CASSRGSGTGNVPYNEQFF. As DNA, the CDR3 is TGTGCCAGCAGCCGCGGATCCGGGACAGGGAATGTACCCTACAATGAGCAGTTCTTC.

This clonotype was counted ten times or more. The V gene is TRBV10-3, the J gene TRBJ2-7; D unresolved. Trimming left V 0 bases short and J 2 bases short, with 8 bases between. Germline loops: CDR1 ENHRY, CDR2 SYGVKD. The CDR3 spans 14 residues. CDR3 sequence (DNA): TGTGCCATCAGTGAGTCGACTCAGGCCTACGAGCAGTACTTC. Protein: CAISESTQAYEQYF.

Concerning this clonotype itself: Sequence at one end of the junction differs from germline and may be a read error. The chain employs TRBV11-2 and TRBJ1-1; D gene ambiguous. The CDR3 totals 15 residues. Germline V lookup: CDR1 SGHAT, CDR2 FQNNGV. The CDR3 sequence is CASSLEPGIFSEAFF. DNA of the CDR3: TGTGCCAGTAGCTTAGAGCCAGGTATCTTCAGTGAAGCTTTCTTT.

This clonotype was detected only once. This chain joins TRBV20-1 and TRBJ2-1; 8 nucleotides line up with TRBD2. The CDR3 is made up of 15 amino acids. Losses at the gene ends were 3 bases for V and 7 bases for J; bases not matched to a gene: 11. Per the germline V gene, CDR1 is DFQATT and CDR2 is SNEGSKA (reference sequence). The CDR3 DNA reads TGCAGTGCTAGTCAACCGGGACTAGTCATGAATGAGCAGTTCTTC. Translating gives CSASQPGLVMNEQFF.

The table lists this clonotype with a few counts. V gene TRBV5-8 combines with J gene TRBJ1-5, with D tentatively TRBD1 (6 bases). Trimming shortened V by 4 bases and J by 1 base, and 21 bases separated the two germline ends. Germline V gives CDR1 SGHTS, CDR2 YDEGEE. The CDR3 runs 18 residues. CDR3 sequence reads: CASSGGVLGGRSNQPQHF. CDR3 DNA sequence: TGTGCCAGCAGCGGCGGGGTCTTAGGGGGACGGAGCAATCAGCCCCAGCATTTT.

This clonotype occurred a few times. The CDR3 DNA reads as TGCAGTGCTAGATCGGGTGAGGGCTACACCTTC. This translates into CSARSGEGYTF. The rearrangement links TRBV20-1 to TRBJ1-2; D is uncertain. Trimming removed 2 bases at V and 8 bases at J, with 9 bases between. CDR1 is DFQATT, CDR2 SNEGSKA, per germline (reference sequence). The CDR3 has 11 residues.

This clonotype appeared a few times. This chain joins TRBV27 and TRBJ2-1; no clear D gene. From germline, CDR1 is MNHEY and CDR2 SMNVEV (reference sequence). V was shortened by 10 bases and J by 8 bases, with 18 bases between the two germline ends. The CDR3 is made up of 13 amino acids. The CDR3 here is CATSPGAHYEQFF. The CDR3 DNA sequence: TGTGCCACCTCGCCGGGTGCCCATTATGAGCAGTTCTTC.

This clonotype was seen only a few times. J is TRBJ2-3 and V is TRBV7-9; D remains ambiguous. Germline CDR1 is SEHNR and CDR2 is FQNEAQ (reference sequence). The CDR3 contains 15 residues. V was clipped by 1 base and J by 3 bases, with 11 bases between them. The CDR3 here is CASSLEGTLTDTQYF. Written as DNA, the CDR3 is TGTGCCAGCAGCTTAGAGGGCACGCTAACAGATACGCAGTATTTT.

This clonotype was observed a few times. CDR3 sequence: CASSLEAGDYGYTF. The CDR3 DNA is TGTGCCAGCAGCTTGGAGGCAGGGGACTATGGCTACACCTTC. The chain is built from TRBV5-6 and TRBJ1-2, with D maybe TRBD1 (6 bases). The CDR3 consists of 14 residues. Trimming cost V 0 bases and J 3 bases, with 9 bases left between them. Germline lookup yields CDR1 SGHDT and CDR2 YYEEEE.

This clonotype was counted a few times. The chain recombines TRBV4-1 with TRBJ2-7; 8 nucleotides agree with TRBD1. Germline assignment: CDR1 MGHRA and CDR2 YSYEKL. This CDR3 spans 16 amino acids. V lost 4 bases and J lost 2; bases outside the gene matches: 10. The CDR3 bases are TGCGCCAGCAGCCGACTGCCGGGACAGGTAACCTACGAGCAGTACTTC. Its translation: CASSRLPGQVTYEQYF.

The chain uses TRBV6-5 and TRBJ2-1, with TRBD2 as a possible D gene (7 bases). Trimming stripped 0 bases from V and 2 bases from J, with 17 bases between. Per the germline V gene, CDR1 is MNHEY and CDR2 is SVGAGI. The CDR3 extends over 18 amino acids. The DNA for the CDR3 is TGTGCCAGCAGTTACTCAGGGGGGGAGGGCCTCACCTACAATGAGCAGTTCTTC. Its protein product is CASSYSGGEGLTYNEQFF.

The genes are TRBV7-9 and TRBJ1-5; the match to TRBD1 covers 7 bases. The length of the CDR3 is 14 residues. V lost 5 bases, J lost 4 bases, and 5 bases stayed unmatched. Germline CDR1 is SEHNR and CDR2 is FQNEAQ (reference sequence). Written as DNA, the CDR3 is TGTGCCAGCAGCCCTGAACAGGGGAATCAGCCCCAGCATTTT. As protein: CASSPEQGNQPQHF.

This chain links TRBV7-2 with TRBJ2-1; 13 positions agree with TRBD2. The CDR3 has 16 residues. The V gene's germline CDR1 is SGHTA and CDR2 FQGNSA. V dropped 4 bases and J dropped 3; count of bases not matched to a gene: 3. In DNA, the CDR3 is TGTGCCAGCAGCTCACGGACTAGCGGGAGCTACAATGAGCAGTTCTTC. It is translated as CASSSRTSGSYNEQFF.

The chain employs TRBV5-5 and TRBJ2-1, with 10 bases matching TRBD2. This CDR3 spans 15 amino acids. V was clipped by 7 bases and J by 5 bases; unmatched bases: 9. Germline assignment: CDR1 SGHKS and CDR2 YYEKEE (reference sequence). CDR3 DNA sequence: TGTGCCAGCTTCCCAGGGACTAGCGCTCACAATGAGCAGTTCTTC. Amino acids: CASFPGTSAHNEQFF. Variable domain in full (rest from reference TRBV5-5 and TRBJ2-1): DAGVTQSPTHLIKTRGQQVTLRCSPISGHKSVSWYQQVLGQGPQFIFQYYEKEERGRGNFPDRFSARQFPNYSSELNVNALLLGDSALYLCASFPGTSAHNEQFFGPGTRLTVL.

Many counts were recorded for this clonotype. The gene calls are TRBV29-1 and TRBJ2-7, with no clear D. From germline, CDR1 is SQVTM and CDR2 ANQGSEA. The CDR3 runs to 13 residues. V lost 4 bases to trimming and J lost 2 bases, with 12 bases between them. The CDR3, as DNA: TGCAGCGTTGCTGTGGGTGTTCCCTACGAGCAGTACTTC. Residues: CSVAVGVPYEQYF.

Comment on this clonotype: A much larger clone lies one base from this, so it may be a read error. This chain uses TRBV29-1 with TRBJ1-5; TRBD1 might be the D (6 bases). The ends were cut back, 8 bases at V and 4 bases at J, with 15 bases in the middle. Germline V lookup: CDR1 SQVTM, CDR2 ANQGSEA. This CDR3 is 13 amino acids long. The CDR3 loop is CSMGAQGNQPQHF. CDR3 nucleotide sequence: TGCAGCATGGGGGCCCAGGGTAATCAGCCCCAGCATTTT.

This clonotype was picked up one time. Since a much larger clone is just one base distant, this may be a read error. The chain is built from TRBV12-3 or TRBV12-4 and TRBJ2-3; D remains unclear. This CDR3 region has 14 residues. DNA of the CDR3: TGTGCCAGCAGTGCCCTCCGAAGCACAGATGCGCAGTATTTT. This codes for CASSALRSTDAQYF.

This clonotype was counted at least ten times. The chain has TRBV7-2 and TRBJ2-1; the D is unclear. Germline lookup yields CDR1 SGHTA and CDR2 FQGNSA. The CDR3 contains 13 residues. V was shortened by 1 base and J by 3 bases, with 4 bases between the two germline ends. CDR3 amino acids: CASSLEDYNEQFF. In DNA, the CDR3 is TGTGCCAGCAGCTTAGAGGACTACAATGAGCAGTTCTTC.

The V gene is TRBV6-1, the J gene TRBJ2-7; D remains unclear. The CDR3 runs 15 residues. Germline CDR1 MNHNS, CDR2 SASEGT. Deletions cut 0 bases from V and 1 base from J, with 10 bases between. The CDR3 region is CASSEARFRSYEQYF. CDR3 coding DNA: TGTGCCAGCAGTGAAGCGAGGTTTAGGTCCTACGAGCAGTACTTC.

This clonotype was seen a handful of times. In DNA, the CDR3 is TGTGCCAGCAGTTTAGGTTCCATCGGCTATGGCTACACCTTC. It specifies CASSLGSIGYGYTF. The chain couples TRBV12-3 or TRBV12-4 to TRBJ1-2; no clear D. This CDR3 region has 14 residues. V was clipped by 1 base and J by 4 bases, with 10 bases between them.

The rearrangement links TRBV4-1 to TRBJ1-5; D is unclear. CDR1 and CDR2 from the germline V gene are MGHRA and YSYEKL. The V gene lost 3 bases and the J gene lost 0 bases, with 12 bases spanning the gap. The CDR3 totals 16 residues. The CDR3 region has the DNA TGCGCCAGCAGCCAGGCTATGGACGGTAGCAATCAGCCCCAGCATTTT. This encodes CASSQAMDGSNQPQHF.

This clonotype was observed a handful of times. The CDR3 DNA reads TGTGCCAGCAGCTTTGGGGTCTTTGGACAGAACCACGAGCAGTACTTC. As protein: CASSFGVFGQNHEQYF. This chain connects TRBV5-6 to TRBJ2-7; tentative D call: TRBD1 (6 bases). V lost 2 bases, J lost 5 bases, and 20 bases lay in between. CDR3 length: 16 residues. Per germline, CDR1 SGHDT and CDR2 YYEEEE.

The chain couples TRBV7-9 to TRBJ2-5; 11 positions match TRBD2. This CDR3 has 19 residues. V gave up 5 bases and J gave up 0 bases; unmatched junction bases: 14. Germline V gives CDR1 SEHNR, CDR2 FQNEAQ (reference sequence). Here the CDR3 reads CASSPGRVSGGDNQETQYF. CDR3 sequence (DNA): TGTGCCAGCAGCCCCGGACGGGTTAGCGGGGGGGATAACCAAGAGACCCAGTACTTC.

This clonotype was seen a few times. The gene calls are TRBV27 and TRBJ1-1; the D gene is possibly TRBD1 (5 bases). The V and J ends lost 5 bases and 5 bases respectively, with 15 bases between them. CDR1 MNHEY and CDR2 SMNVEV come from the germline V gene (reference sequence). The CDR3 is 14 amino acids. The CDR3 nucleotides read TGTGCCAGCAGTAGAACTCCCGAGGGGACTGAAGCTTTCTTT. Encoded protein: CASSRTPEGTEAFF.

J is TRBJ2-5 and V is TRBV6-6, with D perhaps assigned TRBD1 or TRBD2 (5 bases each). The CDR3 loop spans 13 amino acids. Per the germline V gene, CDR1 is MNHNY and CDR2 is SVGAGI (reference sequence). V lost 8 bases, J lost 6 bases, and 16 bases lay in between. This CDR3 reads CASHQMGEQTQYF. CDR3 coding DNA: TGTGCCAGCCACCAGATGGGGGAGCAGACCCAGTACTTC.

The CDR3 sequence is CASSLNPGGGEQFF. The DNA of the CDR3 is TGTGCCAGCAGCTTAAATCCGGGAGGGGGTGAGCAGTTCTTC. The genes are TRBV7-3 and TRBJ2-1, with 8 positions matching TRBD2. The CDR3 covers 14 residues. After removal of 1 base from V and 9 bases from J, the junction contained 5 bases not matched to a gene. CDR1 is SGHTA and CDR2 is FQGTGA in the germline V gene.

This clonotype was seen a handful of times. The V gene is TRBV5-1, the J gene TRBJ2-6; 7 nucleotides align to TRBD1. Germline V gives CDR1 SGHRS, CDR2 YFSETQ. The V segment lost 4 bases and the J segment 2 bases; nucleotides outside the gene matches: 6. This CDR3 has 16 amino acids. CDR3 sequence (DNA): TGCGCCAGCAGCCTATCTACAGGGGCTGGGGCCAACGTCCTGACTTTC. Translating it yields CASSLSTGAGANVLTF.

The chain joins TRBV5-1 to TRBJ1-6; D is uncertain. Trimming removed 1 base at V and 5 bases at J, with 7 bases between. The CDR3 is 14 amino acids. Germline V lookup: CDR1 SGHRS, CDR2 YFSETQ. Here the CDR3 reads CASSLNSNNSPLHF. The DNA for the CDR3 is TGCGCCAGCAGCTTGAACAGCAATAATTCACCCCTCCACTTT.

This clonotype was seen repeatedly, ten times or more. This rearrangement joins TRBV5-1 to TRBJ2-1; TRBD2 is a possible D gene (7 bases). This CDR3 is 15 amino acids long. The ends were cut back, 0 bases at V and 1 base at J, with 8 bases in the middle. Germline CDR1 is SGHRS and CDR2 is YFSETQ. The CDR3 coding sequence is TGCGCCAGCAGCTTGGAGGGGGGGTCCTACAATGAGCAGTTCTTC. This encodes CASSLEGGSYNEQFF.